What follows describes a single T cell receptor (beta chain). Antigen unknown. A second PCR, run for about 6 to 11 cycles, used a sample-barcoded 5' primer plus a J-beta primer mix. TCRdb called the 5' RACE reads again in MiXCR, with one record for every CDR3 protein. The sample shows 1 million to 1.2 million distinct CDR3 sequences, around two fifths of them seen only once. This entry belongs to a study of blood T cells in healthy people across ages. The V gene lost 8 bases and the J gene lost 3 bases, with 15 bases spanning the gap. Germline loops: CDR1 SQVTM, CDR2 ANQGSEA. The CDR3 runs to 13 residues. Overall study results and limits: A roughly linear age-dependent decrease characterized TCR beta diversity per million T cells. Researchers deemed the diversity estimates from one million T cells underestimates.

Total RNA extracted from each sample amounted to at least 6 micrograms. The specimen sequenced was blood. The genes are TRBV29-1 and TRBJ2-3; D possibly corresponds to TRBD2 (6 bases). This sequence originates from a man between 18 and 35 years old in good health. CDR3 loop: CSMDEAGTDTQYF. The CDR3 coding sequence is TGCAGCATGGACGAAGCGGGTACAGATACGCAGTATTTT.